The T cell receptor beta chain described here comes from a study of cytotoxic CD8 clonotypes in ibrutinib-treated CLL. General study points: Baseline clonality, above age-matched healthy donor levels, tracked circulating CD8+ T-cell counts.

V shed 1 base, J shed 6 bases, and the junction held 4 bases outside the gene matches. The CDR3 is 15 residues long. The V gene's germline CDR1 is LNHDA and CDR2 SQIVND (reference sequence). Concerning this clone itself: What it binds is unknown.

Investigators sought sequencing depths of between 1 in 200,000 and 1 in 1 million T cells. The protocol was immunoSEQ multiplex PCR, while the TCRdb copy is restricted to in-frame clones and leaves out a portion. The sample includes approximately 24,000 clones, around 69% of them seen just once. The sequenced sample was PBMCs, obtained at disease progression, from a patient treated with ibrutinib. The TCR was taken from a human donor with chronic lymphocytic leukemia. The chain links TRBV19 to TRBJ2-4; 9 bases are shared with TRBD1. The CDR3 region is CASSIAGQGLNIQYF. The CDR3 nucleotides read TGTGCCAGTAGTATAGCCGGACAGGGGTTAAACATTCAGTACTTC. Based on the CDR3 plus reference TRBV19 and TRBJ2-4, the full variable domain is DGGITQSPKYLFRKEGQNVTLSCEQNLNHDAMYWYRQDPGQGLRLIYYSQIVNDFQKGDIAEGYSVSREKKESFPLTVTSAQKNPTAFYLCASSIAGQGLNIQYFGAGTRLSVL.